The present entry profiles one T cell receptor (beta chain) with its context. Antigen specificity is unknown. The libraries were made with immunoSEQ version 4 in survey mode. TCRdb's table, derived via immunoSEQ multiplex PCR, lists solely in-frame clones and lacks some. The table has roughly 34,000 clones, about four fifths seen once. J lost 5 bases, V lost 5 bases, and 5 bases had no gene match. CDR1 SGHTA and CDR2 FQGNSA come from the germline V gene. The CDR3 covers 14 residues. The sample belongs to a study of persistence of HIV-infected CD4 T cells. Cells were stimulated with CMV-infected fibroblast lysates at approximately 10 ug/mL. Memory cells lacking CD40L and CD69 with high CD45RO were sorted. Donors had undetectable plasma HIV-1 RNA, under 50 copies/mL, for 4+ years. CD8+ T cells were removed from PBMCs prior to stimulation.

The sample consisted of CD4+ T cells sorted from PBMCs after 18-hour stimulation, taken from a patient who received antiretroviral therapy. The chain couples TRBV7-2 to TRBJ2-2; 7 bases map to TRBD2. This TCR was recovered from an adult woman with HIV who was CMV-seropositive. CDR3 nucleotide sequence: TGTGCCAGCAGCCCTCGGACTAGAACCGGGGAGCTGTTTTTT. Protein: CASSPRTRTGELFF.